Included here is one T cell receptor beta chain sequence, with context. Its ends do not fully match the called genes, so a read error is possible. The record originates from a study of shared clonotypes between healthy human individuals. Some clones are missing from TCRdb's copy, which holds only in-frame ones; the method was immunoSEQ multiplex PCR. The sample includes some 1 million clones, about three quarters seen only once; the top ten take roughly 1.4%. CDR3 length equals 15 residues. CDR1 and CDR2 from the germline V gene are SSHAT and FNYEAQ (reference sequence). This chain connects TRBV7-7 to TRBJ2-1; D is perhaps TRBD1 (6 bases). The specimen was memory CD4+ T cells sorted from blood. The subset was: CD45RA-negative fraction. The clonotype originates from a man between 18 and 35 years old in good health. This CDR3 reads CASSLGQGINNEQFF. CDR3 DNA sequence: TGTGCTAGCAGCTTAGGGCAGGGGATCAACAATGAGCAGTTCTTC. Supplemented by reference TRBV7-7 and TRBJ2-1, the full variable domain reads GAGVSQSPRYKVTKRGQDVTLRCDPISSHATLYWYQQALGQGPEFLTYFNYEAQPDKSGLPSDRFSAERPEGSISTLTIQRTEQRDSAMYRCASSLGQGINNEQFFGPGTRLTVL.